A selection of T cell receptor beta chains follows, all from one sample in a study of T cell clonotyping in hematopoietic cell transplantation. Only in-frame clones appear in the TCRdb table, and some are missing; sequencing was by immunoSEQ multiplex PCR. The table records some 5,900 clones, about nine tenths of them present only once. Sequencing was performed on peripheral blood mononuclear cells, taken 100 days after allogeneic stem cell transplant. These receptors all stem from a male patient between 40 and 50 years old who had an allogeneic stem cell transplant from an unrelated donor, so the T cells may come from the graft donor. Some clones in this sample may be carry-over from other donors' samples. Each CDR3 is given with its conserved first and last residue. D genes are given only for firm matches. Size is omitted from some rows. Given values are once, few, many or a class for expanded clones.

>TRBJ2-7|-|TRBV6-5|-
CASSYSTGRYEQYF
TGTGCCAGCAGTTACTCAACAGGACGCTACGAGCAGTACTTC
>TRBJ1-2|-|TRBV30|-
CAWSEFQGWSNYGYTF
TGTGCCTGGAGTGAATTCCAGGGCTGGAGTAACTATGGCTACACCTTC
>TRBJ1-4|once|TRBV5-6|-
CASSLEGFPATNEKLFF
TGTGCCAGCAGCTTGGAGGGGTTCCCCGCAACTAATGAAAAACTGTTTTTT
>TRBJ2-5|-|TRBV7-7|-
CASSLAVAEETQYF
TGTGCCAGCAGCTTAGCTGTTGCGGAGGAGACCCAGTACTTC
>TRBJ2-2|-|TRBV4-1|-
CASSLGQNTGELFF
TGCGCCAGCAGCCTAGGACAGAACACCGGGGAGCTGTTTTTT
>TRBJ1-2|-|TRBV29-1|-
CSVGGGGYGYTF
TGCAGCGTTGGCGGGGGAGGTTATGGCTACACCTTC
>TRBJ2-3|-|TRBV14|-
CASSRFQGGDTQYF
TGTGCCAGCAGCCGATTTCAGGGGGGAGATACGCAGTATTTT
>TRBJ2-7|-|TRBV5-1|TRBD1
CASSPGQGIVRYEQYF
TGCGCCAGCAGTCCCGGACAGGGAATAGTGCGGTACGAGCAGTACTTC
>TRBJ1-4|-|TRBV6-5|-
CASSYSLGNEKLFF
TGTGCCAGCAGTTACTCTTTGGGGAACGAAAAACTGTTTTTT
>TRBJ2-5|-|TRBV4-1|TRBD2
CASSHKTSGTETQYF
TGCGCCAGCAGCCATAAGACTAGCGGGACGGAGACCCAGTACTTC
>TRBJ2-3|-|TRBV29-1|TRBD2
CSVSVGGRDTQYF
TGCAGCGTTTCGGTGGGAGGGCGGGATACGCAGTATTTT
>TRBJ1-1|-|TRBV7-3|-
CASSLFAATEAFF
TGTGCCAGCAGCTTATTTGCAGCCACTGAAGCTTTCTTT
>TRBJ2-1|-|TRBV4-2|-
CASSQEGDEQFF
TGTGCCAGCAGCCAAGAAGGGGATGAGCAGTTCTTC
>TRBJ1-2|-|TRBV27|TRBD1
CRRQGANYGYTF
TGTAGAAGACAGGGAGCTAACTATGGCTACACCTTC
>TRBJ2-2|-|TRBV7-7|-
CASSPQGGTGELFF
TGTGCCAGCAGCCCACAGGGTGGGACCGGGGAGCTGTTTTTT
>TRBJ1-6|-|TRBV7-2|-
CASSLAAGLNSPLHF
TGTGCCAGCAGCTTAGCGGCTGGGTTAAATTCACCCCTCCACTTT